Listed below are T cell receptor beta chains from one sample, sequenced in a study of Ad26.COV2.S vaccination and SARS-CoV-2 variants. Data came from immunoSEQ multiplex PCR; TCRdb stores just in-frame clones and leaves some out. Of about 440,000 clones listed, 80% to 95% are singletons. Sequenced here: peripheral blood, sampled in a trial of Ad26.COV2.S vaccine versus placebo. These TCRs come from a person aged 18-65 years who received the Ad26.COV2.S COVID-19 vaccine or a placebo. CDR3s include the opening cysteine and the closing phenylalanine or tryptophan. The D gene is left open where the match is weak. A clone size is listed for some rows: how often the clone was seen (once, few, many), or a class if it is expanded.

j_gene	d_gene	abundance	v_gene	CDR3aa	CDR3nt
TRBJ1-6	NA	NA	TRBV11-3	CASSLGINSPLHF	TGTGCCAGCAGCTTAGGGATCAATTCACCCCTCCACTTT
TRBJ1-4	NA	NA	TRBV5-6	CASSLIGGRSEKLFF	TGTGCCAGCAGCTTGATCGGCGGTAGATCCGAAAAACTGTTTTTT
TRBJ1-2	NA	few	TRBV30	CAWKPGSPSIGYTF	TGTGCCTGGAAACCGGGAAGCCCTAGCATAGGCTACACCTTC
TRBJ1-2	NA	few	TRBV5-1	CASSPTSAAGYTF	TGCGCCAGCAGCCCGACGAGCGCCGCAGGCTACACCTTC
TRBJ1-1	NA	NA	TRBV7-2	CASSLLGQTTEAFF	TGTGCCAGCAGCTTATTAGGACAGACCACTGAAGCTTTCTTT
TRBJ1-1	NA	NA	TRBV27	CASSPSLSMNTEAFF	TGTGCCAGCAGTCCCAGCCTGAGCATGAACACTGAAGCTTTCTTT
TRBJ2-3	NA	NA	TRBV5-5	CASSFEGADTQYF	TGTGCCAGCAGCTTTGAGGGCGCAGATACGCAGTATTTT
TRBJ2-7	NA	NA	TRBV11-3	CASSLGAGNPYEQYF	TGTGCCAGCAGCTTAGGCGCGGGGAACCCCTACGAGCAGTACTTC
TRBJ1-1	NA	NA	TRBV6-5	CASSYGLVGGAEAFF	TGTGCCAGCAGTTACGGATTAGTGGGGGGAGCTGAAGCTTTCTTT
TRBJ2-1	TRBD2	NA	TRBV7-8	CASSSQRETDEQFF	TGTGCCAGCAGCTCCCAGCGGGAGACTGATGAGCAGTTCTTC
TRBJ2-7	NA	NA	TRBV27	CASSLSVGDGYEQYF	TGTGCCAGCAGTTTATCGGTGGGGGACGGCTACGAGCAGTACTTC
TRBJ2-5	NA	NA	TRBV11-3	CASSLGAEGETQYF	TGTGCCAGCAGCTTAGGAGCAGAAGGCGAGACCCAGTACTTC